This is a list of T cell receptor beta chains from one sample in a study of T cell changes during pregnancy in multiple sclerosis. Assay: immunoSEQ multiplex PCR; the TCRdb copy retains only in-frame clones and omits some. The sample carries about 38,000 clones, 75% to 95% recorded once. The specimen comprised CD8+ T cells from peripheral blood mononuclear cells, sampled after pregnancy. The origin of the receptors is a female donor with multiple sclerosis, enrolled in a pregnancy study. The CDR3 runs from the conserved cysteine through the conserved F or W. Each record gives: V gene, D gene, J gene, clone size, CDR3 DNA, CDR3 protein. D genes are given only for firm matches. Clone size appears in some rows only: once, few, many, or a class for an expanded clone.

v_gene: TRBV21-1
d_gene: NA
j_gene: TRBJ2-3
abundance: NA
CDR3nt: TGTGCCAGCAGCGGGCCTAGCGGAAGCAGCACAGATACGCAGTATTTT
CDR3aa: CASSGPSGSSTDTQYF

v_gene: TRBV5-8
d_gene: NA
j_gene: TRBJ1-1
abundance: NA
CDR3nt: TGTGCCAGCAGCGATGGAGCAGGGGACATCATGAACACTGAAGCTTTCTTT
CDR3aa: CASSDGAGDIMNTEAFF

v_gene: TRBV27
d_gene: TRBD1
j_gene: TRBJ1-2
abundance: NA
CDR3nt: TGTGCCAGCAGTTTCCCGACAGGGGAGGGCTACACCTTC
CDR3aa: CASSFPTGEGYTF

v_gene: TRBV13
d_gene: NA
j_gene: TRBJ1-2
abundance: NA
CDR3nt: TGTGCCAGCAGCCCCGAAGTTAGGACATCCTATGGCTACACCTTC
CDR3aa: CASSPEVRTSYGYTF

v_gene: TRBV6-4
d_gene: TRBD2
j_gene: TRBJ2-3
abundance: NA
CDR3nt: TGTGCCAGCAGCGAGAGGACTAGCGACACAGATACGCAGTATTTT
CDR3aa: CASSERTSDTDTQYF

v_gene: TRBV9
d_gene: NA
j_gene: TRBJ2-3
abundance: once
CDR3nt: TGTGCCGGTCACAGGGATACGCAGTATTTT
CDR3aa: CAGHRDTQYF

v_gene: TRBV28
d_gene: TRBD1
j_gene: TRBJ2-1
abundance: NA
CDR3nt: TGTGCCAGCAGTCTACCACAGGGGGATGAGCAGTTCTTC
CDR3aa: CASSLPQGDEQFF

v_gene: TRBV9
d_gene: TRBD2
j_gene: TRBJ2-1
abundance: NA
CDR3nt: TGTGCCAGCAGCGTCGGACTAGCGGGGTACAATGAGCAGTTCTTC
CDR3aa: CASSVGLAGYNEQFF

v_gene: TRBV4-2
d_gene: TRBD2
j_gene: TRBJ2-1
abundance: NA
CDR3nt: TGTGCCAGCAGCCAAATGGGGCGGGAGGGCTTCTACAATGAGCAGTTCTTC
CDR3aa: CASSQMGREGFYNEQFF

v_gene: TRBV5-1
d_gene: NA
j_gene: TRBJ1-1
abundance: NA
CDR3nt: TGCGCCAGCAGCTTGTTAACATCAGGGGCCCATTCGAACACTGAAGCTTTCTTT
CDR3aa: CASSLLTSGAHSNTEAFF

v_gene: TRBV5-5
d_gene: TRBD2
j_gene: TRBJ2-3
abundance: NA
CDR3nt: TGTGCCAGCCTGCGGACTAGCGGGGGGTATACGCAGTATTTT
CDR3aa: CASLRTSGGYTQYF

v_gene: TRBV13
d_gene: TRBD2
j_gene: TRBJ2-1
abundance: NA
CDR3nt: TGTGCCAGCAGCCAGGGCGGGAGTGGGGACAATGAGCAGTTCTTC
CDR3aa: CASSQGGSGDNEQFF

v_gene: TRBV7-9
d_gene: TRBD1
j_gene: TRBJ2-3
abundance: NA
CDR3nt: TGTGCCAGCAGCTCTACCCGAGACAGGGGGTTAGCAGATACGCAGTATTTT
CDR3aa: CASSSTRDRGLADTQYF

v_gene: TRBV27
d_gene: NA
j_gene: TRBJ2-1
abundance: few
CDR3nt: TGTGCCAGCAGTTCTCTCGGAGGGAGTCGGGAGCAGTTCTTC
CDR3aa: CASSSLGGSREQFF

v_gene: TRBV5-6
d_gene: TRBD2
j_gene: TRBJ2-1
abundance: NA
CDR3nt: TGTGCCAGCAGCTTGGTAGCGGGGGGGAAGAATGAGCAGTTCTTC
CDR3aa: CASSLVAGGKNEQFF

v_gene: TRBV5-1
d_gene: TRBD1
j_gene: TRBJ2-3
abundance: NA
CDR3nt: TGCGCCAGCAGCCCCGGGACAGGGATCCGGGATACGCAGTATTTT
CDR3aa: CASSPGTGIRDTQYF

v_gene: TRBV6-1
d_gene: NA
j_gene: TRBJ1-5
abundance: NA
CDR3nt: TGTGCCAGCAGTGAACTCGGGGACTTTCCTAGGCTACAGCCCCAGCATTTT
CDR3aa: CASSELGDFPRLQPQHF